The entry below gives a single T cell receptor beta chain sequence along with its context. Its antigen is still unknown. Germline CDR1 and CDR2: SGHDN and FVKESK. V was pared by 2 bases and J by 2 bases, with 19 bases between. The CDR3 is 17 amino acids. Each donor was nominally healthy when sampled (though unrecorded immune exposures were likely). The data belong to a study of cytomegalovirus exposure and HLA in healthy donors. Points from the study as a whole: Published work reported that the classifier diagnosed cytomegalovirus status with high specificity and sensitivity.

Vbeta (60) and Jbeta (13) primers were used in the PCR. Produced via immunoSEQ multiplex PCR; TCRdb's table is partial and in-frame only. The table shows about 170,000 clones, with 79% occurring only once. The V and J genes are TRBV14 and TRBJ2-7; possible D gene TRBD2, 6 bases. The sample consisted of PBMCs. The clonotype comes from a woman in her forties or fifties in good health and CMV-seronegative. The CDR3 is CASSQIGIRGSAYEQYF. CDR3 coding DNA: TGTGCCAGCAGCCAAATCGGGATACGGGGGTCTGCCTACGAGCAGTACTTC. The whole variable domain, filled in from reference TRBV14 and TRBJ2-7, reads EAGVTQFPSHSVIEKGQTVTLRCDPISGHDNLYWYRRVMGKEIKFLLHFVKESKQDESGMPNNRFLAERTGGTYSTLKVQPAELEDSGVYFCASSQIGIRGSAYEQYFGPGTRLTVT.